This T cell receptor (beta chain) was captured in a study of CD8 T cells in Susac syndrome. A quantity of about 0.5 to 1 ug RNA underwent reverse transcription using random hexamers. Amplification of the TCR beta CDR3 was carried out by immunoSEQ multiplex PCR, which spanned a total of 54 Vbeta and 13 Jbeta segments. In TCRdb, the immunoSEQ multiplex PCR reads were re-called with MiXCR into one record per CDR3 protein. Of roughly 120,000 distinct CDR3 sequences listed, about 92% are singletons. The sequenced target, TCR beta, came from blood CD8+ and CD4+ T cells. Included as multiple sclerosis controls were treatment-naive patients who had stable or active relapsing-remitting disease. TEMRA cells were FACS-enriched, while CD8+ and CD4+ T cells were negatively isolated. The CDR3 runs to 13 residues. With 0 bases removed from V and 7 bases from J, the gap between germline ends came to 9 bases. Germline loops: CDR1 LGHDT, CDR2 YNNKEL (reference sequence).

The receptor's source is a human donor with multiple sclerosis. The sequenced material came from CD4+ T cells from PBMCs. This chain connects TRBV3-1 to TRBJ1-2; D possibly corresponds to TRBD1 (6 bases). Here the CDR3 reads CASSQEGGGGYTF. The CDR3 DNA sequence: TGTGCCAGCAGCCAAGAGGGGGGCGGTGGCTACACCTTC.